These T cell receptor beta chains were read from a single sample in a study of cytomegalovirus exposure and HLA in healthy donors. TCRdb keeps only in-frame clones here, not all; method: immunoSEQ multiplex PCR. This sample has some 100,000 clones, with roughly 80% found just once. Sample: PBMCs. The receptors derive from a woman aged 45-65 years in good health and CMV-seropositive. The CDR3 runs from the conserved cysteine through the conserved F or W. D genes are given only for firm matches.

j_call | v_call | d_call | cdr3_aa | cdr3_nt
TRBJ2-2 | TRBV27 | TRBD2 | CASSFFGLAGDNGELFF | TGTGCCAGCAGCTTTTTCGGACTAGCGGGAGATAACGGGGAGCTGTTTTTT
TRBJ1-1 | TRBV7-8 | NA | CASSLAGRDTEAFF | TGTGCCAGCAGCTTAGCCGGCCGGGACACTGAAGCTTTCTTT
TRBJ2-7 | TRBV29-1 | NA | CSVNPRAGDHEQYF | TGCAGCGTAAATCCTCGGGCAGGGGATCACGAGCAGTACTTC
TRBJ2-1 | TRBV4-2 | TRBD1 | CASSRDRGNEQFF | TGTGCCAGCAGCCGGGACAGGGGGAATGAGCAGTTCTTC
TRBJ2-7 | TRBV2 | TRBD1 | CASSEGTGSYEQYF | TGTGCCAGCAGTGAGGGGACAGGGAGCTACGAGCAGTACTTC
TRBJ2-7 | TRBV10-3 | TRBD1 | CAISEAGTGGRYEQYF | TGTGCCATCAGTGAGGCCGGGACAGGGGGCAGGTACGAGCAGTACTTC
TRBJ1-1 | TRBV5-5 | NA | CASSLLPGTEAFF | TGTGCCAGCAGCTTACTTCCGGGGACTGAAGCTTTCTTT
TRBJ1-1 | TRBV10-3 | NA | CAISRDIGEAFF | TGTGCCATCAGCCGGGACATCGGTGAAGCTTTCTTT
TRBJ2-3 | TRBV6-5 | NA | CASSSPGSTDTQYF | TGTGCCAGCAGCTCTCCCGGGAGCACAGATACGCAGTATTTT
TRBJ2-2 | TRBV7-2 | NA | CASSLRRVNTGELFF | TGTGCCAGCAGTCTCCGCAGGGTGAACACCGGGGAGCTGTTTTTT
TRBJ2-1 | TRBV20-1 | NA | CSALSRYEQFF | TGCAGTGCCCTCAGCAGGTATGAGCAGTTCTTC